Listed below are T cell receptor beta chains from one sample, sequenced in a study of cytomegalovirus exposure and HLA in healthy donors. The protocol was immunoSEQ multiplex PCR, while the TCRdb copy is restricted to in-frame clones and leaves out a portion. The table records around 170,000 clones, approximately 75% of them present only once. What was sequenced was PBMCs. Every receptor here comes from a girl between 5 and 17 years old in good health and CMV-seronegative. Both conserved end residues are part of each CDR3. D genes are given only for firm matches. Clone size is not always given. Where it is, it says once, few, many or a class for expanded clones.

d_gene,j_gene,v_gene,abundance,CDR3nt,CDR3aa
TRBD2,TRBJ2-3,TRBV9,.,TGTGCCAGCAGCGTAGATAGCGGGGGTGAAAATACGCAGTATTTT,CASSVDSGGENTQYF
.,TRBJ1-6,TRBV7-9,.,TGTGCCAGCAGCTCAGGGAATTCACCCCTCCACTTT,CASSSGNSPLHF
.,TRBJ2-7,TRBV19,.,TGTGCCAGTAGTAGTCCCGGGACAAACTACGAGCAGTACTTC,CASSSPGTNYEQYF
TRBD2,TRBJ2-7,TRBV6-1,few,TGTGCCAGCAGTGATTGGGACTATTACGAGCAGTACTTC,CASSDWDYYEQYF
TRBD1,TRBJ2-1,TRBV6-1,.,TGTGCCAGCAGGATGGGGACAGGGGAGGGTAATGAGCAGTTCTTC,CASRMGTGEGNEQFF
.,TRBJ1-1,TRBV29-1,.,TGCAGCGTTCCCGGGAGAGGGGGGGACACTGAAGCTTTCTTT,CSVPGRGGDTEAFF
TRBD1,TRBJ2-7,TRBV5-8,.,TGTGCCAGCAGCGAGGGACAGATCTACGAGCAGTACTTC,CASSEGQIYEQYF
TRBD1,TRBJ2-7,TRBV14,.,TGTGCCAGCAGCTTCCTGATTCCGGGACAGTACTCCTACGAGCAGTACTTC,CASSFLIPGQYSYEQYF
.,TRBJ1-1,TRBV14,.,TGTGCCAGCAGCCCGTGGAGGCAGAACACTGAAGCTTTCTTT,CASSPWRQNTEAFF
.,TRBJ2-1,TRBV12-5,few,TGTGCTAGTGGTTTGTTCAGTGAGCAGTTCTTC,CASGLFSEQFF
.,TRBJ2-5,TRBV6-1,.,TGTGCCAGCAGCTTCAAGACTGCCCAAGAGACCCAGTACTTC,CASSFKTAQETQYF
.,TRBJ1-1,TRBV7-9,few,TGTGCCAGCAGCCCGACGGGGGGGAACACTGAAGCTTTCTTT,CASSPTGGNTEAFF
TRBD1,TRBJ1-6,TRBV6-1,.,TGTGCCAGCAGTTTAGACAGGGGGCAATCACCCCTCCACTTT,CASSLDRGQSPLHF
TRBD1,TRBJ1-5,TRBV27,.,TGTGCCAGCAGGAAAGGACAGGGAAACAATCAGCCCCAGCATTTT,CASRKGQGNNQPQHF
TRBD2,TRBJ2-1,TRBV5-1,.,TGCGCCAGCAGCAATAGCGGGGGGGACTCCAATGAGCAGTTCTTC,CASSNSGGDSNEQFF
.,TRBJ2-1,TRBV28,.,TGTGCCAGCAGTTTAGCCCGGGGGGCTGATGAGCAGTTCTTC,CASSLARGADEQFF
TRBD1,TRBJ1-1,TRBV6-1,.,TGTGCCAGCAGTGAAGCGACAGGGCGAGACACTGAAGCTTTCTTT,CASSEATGRDTEAFF
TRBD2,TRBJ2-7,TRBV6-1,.,TGTGCCAGCAGCACTAGCGGGGGGGCCCACGAGCAGTACTTC,CASSTSGGAHEQYF
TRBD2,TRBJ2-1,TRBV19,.,TGTGCCAGTAGCCTAGCGGGGGCTAGTAGATACAATGAGCAGTTCTTC,CASSLAGASRYNEQFF
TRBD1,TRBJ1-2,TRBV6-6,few,TGTGCCACCCACAGGGGGCTCCTGAACTATGGCTACACCTTC,CATHRGLLNYGYTF
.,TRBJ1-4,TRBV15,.,TGTGCCACCAGCAGGGGCGCGGGGGCAAAACTGTTTTTT,CATSRGAGAKLFF
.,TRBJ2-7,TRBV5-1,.,TGCGCCAGCAGCCCGGGTCCAGGGGAGTACGAGCAGTACTTC,CASSPGPGEYEQYF